This is a list of T cell receptor beta chains from one sample in a study of blood T cell repertoires in COVID-19. Sequencing was performed with immunoSEQ multiplex PCR; in TCRdb, only in-frame clones are kept and a portion is missing. Counted here are roughly 240,000 clones, 87% occurring once; the ten biggest clones make up around 2.6%. The specimen sequenced was PBMCs or T cells enriched from blood (not recorded which). These receptors all come from a young woman with acute COVID-19. The CDR3 runs from the conserved cysteine through the conserved F or W. D genes are given only for firm matches. Size tells how often a clone was seen (once, few, many) or the class of an expanded clone, and some rows leave it out.

- TRBJ1-2 - 13 TRBV13 CASSEWTAHGYTF TGTGCCAGCAGCGAGTGGACAGCTCATGGCTACACCTTC
- TRBJ1-6 TRBD1 16 TRBV4-1 CASSQDTGQGHSPLHF TGCGCCAGCAGCCAAGATACCGGACAGGGACATTCACCCCTCCACTTT
- TRBJ2-7 TRBD2 17 TRBV7-2 CASSLSVAGGEAYEQYF TGTGCCAGCAGCTTATCGGTCGCGGGGGGTGAGGCTTACGAGCAGTACTTC
- TRBJ1-2 TRBD1 18 TRBV7-8 CASSLVRTGGRDDYGYTF TGTGCCAGCAGCTTAGTCCGGACAGGGGGAAGAGACGACTATGGCTACACCTTC
- TRBJ1-3 - 14 TRBV28 CASSLGGRSNTIYF TGTGCCAGCAGTTTAGGTGGGCGCAGTAACACCATATATTTT
- TRBJ2-3 - 17 TRBV5-5 CASSPPNTGTITDTQYF TGTGCCAGCAGCCCCCCTAACACCGGGACAATCACAGATACGCAGTATTTT
- TRBJ1-5 - 16 TRBV5-1 CASSLEGGENNQPQHF TGCGCCAGCAGCTTGGAAGGGGGGGAAAATAATCAGCCCCAGCATTTT
- TRBJ2-2 - 15 TRBV5-6 CASSPLQGPTGELFF TGTGCCAGCAGCCCGCTACAGGGACCCACCGGGGAGCTGTTTTTT
- TRBJ1-1 TRBD1 14 TRBV18 CASSQQGVWTEAFF TGTGCCAGCTCACAACAGGGGGTATGGACTGAAGCTTTCTTT
- TRBJ1-1 - 12 TRBV15 CATSSSWQGSFF TGTGCCACCAGCAGCTCTTGGCAGGGTAGTTTCTTT
- TRBJ1-3 - 16 TRBV4-3 CASSQESSTAGNTIYF TGCGCCAGCAGCCAAGAGTCGAGCACCGCTGGAAACACCATATATTTT
- TRBJ2-7 TRBD1 14 TRBV6-5 CASRLAGQGYEQYF TGTGCCAGCAGACTTGCGGGACAGGGATACGAGCAGTACTTC
- TRBJ2-7 - 12 TRBV12-5 CASGLGNYEQYF TGTGCTAGTGGTTTGGGTAACTACGAGCAGTACTTC
once TRBJ2-7 - 14 TRBV27 CASKRGPLLHEQYF TGTGCCAGCAAAAGAGGTCCTTTGCTCCACGAGCAGTACTTC
- TRBJ2-7 - 16 TRBV7-2 CASSLGRGLGSYEQYF TGTGCCAGCAGCTTAGGGAGGGGGCTGGGTTCCTACGAGCAGTACTTC
- TRBJ1-1 - 14 TRBV2 CASSQGTLGTEAFF TGTGCCAGCAGTCAAGGGACATTGGGCACTGAAGCTTTCTTT